These T cell receptor beta chains were read from a single sample in a study of persistence of HIV-infected CD4 T cells. The table came from immunoSEQ multiplex PCR; TCRdb's copy has only in-frame clones and leaves some out. The sample gives some 31,000 clones, around four fifths of which show up once; over 0.7% is in the top ten. These receptors have no known antigen. Specimen: CD4+ T cells sorted from PBMCs after approximately 20-hour stimulation, collected from a patient who received antiretroviral therapy. Receptor source: an adult man with HIV who was CMV-seropositive. Both conserved end residues are part of each CDR3. Each record gives: D gene, clone size, J gene, V gene, CDR3 DNA, CDR3 protein. The D gene is left open where the match is weak. Where a row states a size, it is once, few, many or the class of an expanded clone; other rows omit it.

d_gene: -; abundance: -; j_gene: TRBJ1-2; v_gene: TRBV5-8; CDR3nt: TGTGCCAGCAGCTCCCCTAACTATGGCTACACCTTC; CDR3aa: CASSSPNYGYTF
d_gene: TRBD1; abundance: few; j_gene: TRBJ1-3; v_gene: TRBV3-1/TRBV3-2; CDR3nt: TGTGCCAGCAGCGACAGGGGTTCTGGAAACACCATATATTTT; CDR3aa: CASSDRGSGNTIYF
d_gene: TRBD1; abundance: -; j_gene: TRBJ1-4; v_gene: TRBV6-5; CDR3nt: TGTGCCAGCAGGGGACAGGGTCCTAATGAAAAACTGTTTTTT; CDR3aa: CASRGQGPNEKLFF
d_gene: TRBD2; abundance: -; j_gene: TRBJ2-7; v_gene: TRBV6-2/TRBV6-3; CDR3nt: TGTGCCAGCAGTTTCAGGACTAGCGGCGTGGGGGAGCAGTACTTC; CDR3aa: CASSFRTSGVGEQYF
d_gene: -; abundance: -; j_gene: TRBJ1-1; v_gene: TRBV9; CDR3nt: TGTGCCAGCAGCCCCAGGGGTGGGTGGGACGTGAACACTGAAGCTTTCTTT; CDR3aa: CASSPRGGWDVNTEAFF
d_gene: -; abundance: -; j_gene: TRBJ1-3; v_gene: TRBV3-1/TRBV3-2; CDR3nt: TGTGCCAGCAGCCAAGGGACAGTCAGGGTGGGATCTGGAAACACCATATATTTT; CDR3aa: CASSQGTVRVGSGNTIYF
d_gene: -; abundance: -; j_gene: TRBJ2-7; v_gene: TRBV19; CDR3nt: TGTGCCAGTAGTATTAGGGGGGCGAGAAAGAACGAGCAGTACTTC; CDR3aa: CASSIRGARKNEQYF
d_gene: -; abundance: once; j_gene: TRBJ2-7; v_gene: TRBV5-5; CDR3nt: TGTGCCAGCAGTCCGAGGCCAGGGAGTTCGGTCGAGCAGTACTTC; CDR3aa: CASSPRPGSSVEQYF
d_gene: -; abundance: -; j_gene: TRBJ2-5; v_gene: TRBV18; CDR3nt: TGTGCCAGCTCACCCCAGAGTTCCCAAGAGACCCAGTACTTC; CDR3aa: CASSPQSSQETQYF
d_gene: TRBD1; abundance: -; j_gene: TRBJ2-5; v_gene: TRBV12-5; CDR3nt: TGTGCTAGTGGTTCCGGGGACAGGGGCGCCCCGGGGACCCAGTACTTC; CDR3aa: CASGSGDRGAPGTQYF
d_gene: TRBD1; abundance: once; j_gene: TRBJ2-7; v_gene: TRBV7-2; CDR3nt: TGTGCCAGCAGCTCTTCCGGGACAGAGACCTACGAGCAGTACTTC; CDR3aa: CASSSSGTETYEQYF
d_gene: TRBD1; abundance: -; j_gene: TRBJ2-7; v_gene: TRBV19; CDR3nt: TGTGCCAGTAGCTCGGGGCAGGGGGCTTACGAGCAGTACTTC; CDR3aa: CASSSGQGAYEQYF
d_gene: TRBD1; abundance: -; j_gene: TRBJ1-2; v_gene: TRBV10-3; CDR3nt: TGTGCCATCAGTGAGGGGGGGAGGGGGCGAGGGCTTCTCCTCGACTATGGCTACACCTTC; CDR3aa: CAISEGGRGRGLLLDYGYTF
d_gene: -; abundance: -; j_gene: TRBJ1-6; v_gene: TRBV7-2; CDR3nt: TGTGCCAGCAGTAAGGGCCTCACCAGTAATTCACCCCTCCACTTT; CDR3aa: CASSKGLTSNSPLHF
d_gene: TRBD1; abundance: -; j_gene: TRBJ1-5; v_gene: TRBV7-2; CDR3nt: TGTGCCAGCAGCTTAGCTACGACAGGGGGCGGTCAGCCCCAGCATTTT; CDR3aa: CASSLATTGGGQPQHF